This T cell receptor (beta chain) was documented in a study of cytomegalovirus exposure and HLA in healthy donors (dated by TCRdb to about 2017). Notes on the research overall: In an earlier analysis of 587 of the donors, approximately 260 Gb of sequence data and 90 million to 120 million unique TCR beta sequences from about 179 million T cells were reported. Every repertoire in the discovery cohort had been generated on one and the same sequencing platform. Donor age, sex, ethnicity and CMV serostatus were collected together with the repertoire data. To predict cytomegalovirus infection status, the study combined high-throughput TCR immunosequencing, statistical association of individual TCRs with disease status, and machine learning. An early release covering approximately 600 HLA-typed donors comprised about 300 gigabases of sequencing data and 85 million to 100 million unique TCR sequences. A later genetic analysis used genome-wide SNP genotypes for about three fifths of the roughly 700 donors, treating that subset as a discovery cohort. HLA typing included class I and class II loci at four-digit resolution. An earlier analysis of approximately 500 of the donors applied high-throughput TCR beta sequencing to assess whether each TCR beta V gene segment acted as functional or pseudogenic. Along with the roughly 670-subject first cohort, a separate validation cohort of over a hundred different subjects was used. On average, about 200,000 unique TCR beta nucleotide sequences were sequenced per donor among 350 to 400 genotyped donors of the cohort, with roughly 18% of those sequences being non-productive. Of the approximately 400 genotyped donors, approximately 80% fell in the genetic ancestry cluster associated with self-reported Caucasian donors. In a later analysis, previously published TCR beta repertoires from several hundred donors were re-analyzed and high-resolution HLA genotyping was added so that TCR occurrence patterns could be studied. Several DR-DQ haplotypes were handled as single units for association and clustering because linkage in the cohort was strong. The T cell repertoires of 666 subjects were profiled by immunosequencing and related to cytomegalovirus serostatus. Rather than using new phenotypic data, the later analysis identified candidate immune exposures from TCR beta sequences and from how often those sequences occurred across donors. Typing coverage varied by locus: about 620-630 donors for A, B, C, DRB1 and DQB1; under 550 for DQA1; around 570 for DPA1; around 490 for DPB1. The study was designed to test whether signatures of past pathogen exposure could be identified by cataloging public T cell receptors.

Turning to this clone: Its specific antigen is unknown. Per-base quality was not reported, and no clone a single base away is much larger than it.

What the authors observed across the whole study: A cluster of highly shared sequence variants was judged likely to represent a technical artifact of the sequencing pipeline. Because counts were too low, seventeen rarely observed V segments, including chromosome 9 orphons, were excluded from the earlier analysis of roughly 580 of the donors. Across donors, most TCR sequences were observed very rarely, whereas some public TCRs were present in many individuals. In both the original and validation cohorts, the classifier was reported to diagnose cytomegalovirus status with high specificity and sensitivity. A later genetic analysis reported fewer N-insertions in productive TCRs among donors in an Asian-associated ancestry cluster than the approximately 670-donor mean. The authors suggested that the approach could potentially be extended to other disease states and immunological phenotypes. A further reported finding was that TCR beta sequences accurately predicted the HLA-A and HLA-B alleles for most subjects in the first cohort. V-gene and J-gene trimming of TCR beta chains was associated with a missense DCLRE1C variant in a later genetic analysis, and the association was replicated in an independent cohort. Assigning TCR associations to individual alleles was difficult when HLA alleles, especially DR and DQ, strongly co-occurred. In an earlier analysis of approximately 590 of the donors, most TCR beta V segments were observed in productive rearrangements about 90% or about 30% of the time, broadly matching IMGT annotations. For the cohort, immune exposure information was limited to CMV serostatus. In a later analysis, about 17,000 TCR beta sequences were associated with specific HLA alleles at a false discovery rate of 0.05. Most CMV-associated TCR beta chains appeared to be HLA-restricted in a later analysis, and the HLA associations seemed to be driven largely by CMV exposure. The study gave a list of 150 to 200 TCR beta chains associated with cytomegalovirus. In a later analysis, the rate of TCR association differed among HLA loci, with DRB1 alleles having the most associated TCRs and HLA-C alleles having the fewest. In this cohort, only TCR beta chains were sequenced, and detectable features were limited by the absence of alpha or paired-chain data. Because HLA typing was missing for some donors at each locus, association tests included only the typed subset. In a later analysis, HLA-associated TCR beta chains showed more clonal expansion and lower generation probabilities than non-associated chains that were equally common. In a later analysis, several top co-occurrence clusters were reported to appear linked to parvovirus B19, influenza, CMV and Epstein-Barr virus. In vitro tests confirmed that three of the cytomegalovirus-associated TCR beta chains recognize cytomegalovirus antigens. Linkage disequilibrium might explain the correlated functional status among segregating V segments, but an unknown experimental factor could not be excluded. The presence/absence analyses assumed that sequencing depth was roughly uniform across donors, and that assumption may not be true.

The cohort was made up of 650 to 700 healthy bone marrow donors. Cohort members were all nominally healthy when sampled, although unrecorded immune exposures were likely present. The donor tested CMV seropositive and was one of the 289 seropositive cohort members. Every donor gave a peripheral blood sample, and the peripheral blood mononuclear cells from that sample were used for TCR beta sequencing. Genomic DNA was extracted from the blood cell samples with the Qiagen DNeasy Blood Extraction Kit. The library was built by means of the immunoSEQ multiplex PCR assay. A mixture of 60 forward primers for TCR Vbeta segments and 13 reverse primers for TCR Jbeta segments was used in the multiplex PCR. A multiplex PCR assay on genomic DNA amplified the CDR3 region of rearranged TCR beta genes. On the Illumina HiSeq System, the amplified TCR beta libraries were sequenced as 87-base-pair reads. The authors' pipeline ran thus. In a later analysis, roughly 80 million unique TCR beta chains were counted across the 666 repertoires, and roughly 10 million of these chains were shared by at least two donors. To remove PCR and sequencing errors, raw reads were error-corrected and collapsed into unique sequences using a nearest-neighbor algorithm that merged closely related sequences. Alignment of CDR3 sequences to IMGT reference sequences was used to assign V, D and J gene segments. Each retained sequence needed at least a six-nucleotide match to both a V gene segment and a J gene segment. Rearrangements were called productive when the CDR3 lacked stop codons and stayed in frame with V and J; all others were non-productive. Following IMGT convention, CDR3 was defined as the stretch from the second conserved V-encoded cysteine up to the conserved J-encoded phenylalanine. The earlier analysis of around 640 of the donors excluded sequences that lacked an unambiguous match to a single V gene segment. An earlier analysis of roughly 590 of the donors called V segments functional above 56.7% productive rearrangements and segregating when the between-donor standard deviation exceeded 5%. A statistical classification framework was built for diagnosing cytomegalovirus status from the catalog of TCR beta chain sequences. In a later analysis, V and J genes were assigned by comparing TCR nucleotide sequences against IMGT/GENE-DB human TR gene sequences. In a later analysis, CDR3 sequences and most-parsimonious VDJ recombination scenarios were assigned using the TCRdist pipeline. In a later analysis, each TCR beta chain was defined by its CDR3 amino acid sequence together with its V-gene family, and reads lacking a unique V-gene family were excluded. In a later analysis, 500 to 650 highly shared, low-generation-probability nucleotide sequences were removed to address suspected cross-contamination and a sequencing artifact. For each public chain, a later analysis derived a clonal expansion index from normalized ranks of inferred template counts within each repertoire. A later analysis computed generation probabilities with a VDJ recombination model fitted to out-of-frame rearrangements, and checked the results against IGoR. In a later analysis, TCR-TCR, TCR-HLA and TCR-CMV co-occurrence was scored with hypergeometric tests, and a repertoire-size bias correction was applied to TCR pairs. In a later analysis, false discovery rates were estimated by permuting HLA or CMV assignments 20 times. In a later analysis, co-occurring TCRs were grouped using DBSCAN, and TCRdist sequence similarity was added for clustering within HLA-allele-positive subsets. Repertoires with fewer than 30,000 or more than 120,000 public chains, plus five repertoires with anomalous nucleotide sharing, were excluded from co-occurrence clustering. The table was pulled from immuneACCESS by TCRdb, which kept in-frame rearrangements only. Such tables lose some clones; where checked, under half of the loss comes from unresolved V genes, and the rest has no known cause. The DNA was the basis for D and trimming; V, J and clone size are from that table. This sample holds roughly 87,000 clones; 79% were observed only once. About 15% of the sample is in the top ten clones.

This receptor was taken from a woman in her 40s in good health and CMV-seropositive. The sample comprised PBMCs.

CDR3 protein: CASSPGVRYEQYF. The DNA sequence follows: TGTGCCAGCAGCCCCGGGGTAAGGTACGAGCAGTACTTC. The chain uses TRBV7-9 and TRBJ2-7; TRBD2 is a possible D gene, resting on 5 matching bases. V is reduced by 5 bases and J by 4 bases, leaving a spacing of 12 bases between them. Reading the germline V gene (reference sequence) gives CDR1 SEHNR and CDR2 FQNEAQ. From the cysteine through the phenylalanine, the CDR3 covers 13 amino acids. Only the CDR3 region is kept as DNA, spanning 39 bases read in frame from base 1. Extended through the reference TRBV7-9 and TRBJ2-7 proteins, this CDR3 yields the full variable domain: DTGVSQNPRHKITKRGQNVTFRCDPISEHNRLYWYRQTLGQGPEFLTYFQNEAQLEKSRLLSDRFSAERPKGSFSTLEIQRTEQGDSAMYLCASSPGVRYEQYFGPGTRLTVT.